The 8 T cell receptor beta chains below come from one sample, sequenced in a study of CD8 T cells in ankylosing spondylitis. Whole-study results and caveats: Ankylosing spondylitis blood appeared to carry a characteristic TCR beta motif of seven to nine highly homologous variants.

No antigen is known for these receptors. Each CDR3 protein is one row after TCRdb ran MiXCR on the 5' RACE reads. The table includes over 700,000 distinct CDR3 sequences, around 19% detected once. Source material: blood, either unsorted or a sorted T cell fraction (not recorded which). The receptors originated from a male donor with ankylosing spondylitis.

This clonotype was counted ten times or more. This chain links TRBV6-2 or TRBV6-3 with TRBJ2-2; 10 positions agree with TRBD2. The CDR3 spans 17 residues. V gave up 7 bases and J gave up 7 bases; unmatched junction bases: 15. CDR1 MNHEY and CDR2 SVGEGT come from the germline V gene. CDR3 protein: CASNQDGLAVPFGELFF. CDR3 DNA: TGTGCCAGCAACCAAGACGGACTAGCGGTTCCCTTCGGGGAGCTGTTTTTT.

In the case of this clonotype: The junction does not match germline at one end; this may be a read error. The rearrangement uses TRBV4-3 and TRBJ2-7, with D possibly matching TRBD2 (5 bases). Germline-derived CDR1 and CDR2 are LGHNA and YSLEER. The CDR3 consists of 14 residues. CDR3 region: CASSKDFGNYEQYF. The CDR3 nucleotides read TGCGCCAGCAGCAAAGATTTCGGGAACTACGAGCAGTACTTC.

V is TRBV7-9 and J is TRBJ2-7; possibly TRBD1 for D (6 bases). Trimming stripped 3 bases from V and 2 bases from J, with 14 bases between. CDR1 and CDR2 from the germline V gene are SEHNR and FQNEAQ (reference sequence). CDR3 length: 15 residues. This chain's CDR3 is CASSFPSRTAYEQYF. CDR3 nucleotide sequence: TGTGCCAGCAGCTTCCCCTCGAGGACAGCCTACGAGCAGTACTTC.

This clonotype occurred many times. V usage is TRBV29-1 and J usage is TRBJ1-2; a possible D gene is TRBD1 (5 bases). CDR3 length equals 15 residues. Trimming cost V 3 bases and J 5 bases, with 19 bases left between them. Germline values: CDR1 SQVTM, CDR2 ANQGSEA. The CDR3: CSVENPEGEGYGYTF. CDR3 nucleotides: TGCAGCGTTGAGAACCCCGAAGGGGAGGGGTATGGCTACACCTTC.

The chain is built from TRBV20-1 and TRBJ2-1, with 8 bases aligning to TRBD2. From germline, CDR1 is DFQATT and CDR2 SNEGSKA (reference sequence). This CDR3 is built from 16 residues. With 1 base clipped from V and 5 bases from J, the junction kept 10 bases outside the gene matches. CDR3 loop: CSARATLAGLHNEQFF. CDR3 nucleotides: TGCAGTGCTAGAGCGACGTTAGCGGGGCTACACAATGAGCAGTTCTTC.

This clonotype was seen just once. This chain links TRBV20-1 with TRBJ1-1; tentative D call: TRBD1 (6 bases). This CDR3 spans 13 amino acids. Looked up from germline, CDR1 is DFQATT and CDR2 is SNEGSKA (reference sequence). V was trimmed by 6 bases and J by 1 base, leaving 12 bases between them. The CDR3 bases are TGCAGTGCGGAGGGGGAAAAGAACACTGAAGCTTTCTTT. Its translation: CSAEGEKNTEAFF.

The chain employs TRBV6-1 and TRBJ2-7; D might be TRBD1 (5 bases). The V gene's germline CDR1 is MNHNS and CDR2 SASEGT. The CDR3 totals 14 residues. Trimming removed 5 bases at V and 6 bases at J, with 17 bases between. CDR3 region: CASSSQGHLGEQYF. The CDR3 bases are TGTGCCAGCAGTAGTCAGGGTCATCTCGGCGAGCAGTACTTC.

This clonotype was recorded many times. This CDR3 is CSVVTRATDTQYF. In nucleotides, the CDR3 is TGCAGCGTTGTGACAAGAGCCACAGATACGCAGTATTTT. This chain uses TRBV29-1 with TRBJ2-3; D gene unclear. CDR1 and CDR2 from the germline V gene are SQVTM and ANQGSEA. Trimming pared 4 bases from V and 2 bases from J, leaving 10 bases between. CDR3 length equals 13 residues.